This T cell receptor beta chain was sequenced during a study of cytomegalovirus exposure and HLA in healthy donors. Losses at the gene ends were 8 bases for V and 0 bases for J; bases not matched to a gene: 26. This CDR3 has 21 residues. Germline V gene sequence: CDR1 MNHGY, CDR2 SAAAGT. The PCR had 60 Vbeta and 13 Jbeta primers. Sequencing used immunoSEQ multiplex PCR; TCRdb keeps in-frame clones, though not all of them. This table holds roughly 180,000 clones, roughly 80% found once. The sample was PBMCs. The sequence came from a man aged 18 to 29 in good health and CMV-seronegative. The V gene is TRBV6-8, the J gene TRBJ2-3; 7 bases are shared with TRBD2. CDR3 coding DNA: TGTGCCAGCCCGACTCGGGGGGAGAGAGAGGATTGTCAACCTAGCACAGATACGCAGTATTTT. Its translation: CASPTRGEREDCQPSTDTQYF.